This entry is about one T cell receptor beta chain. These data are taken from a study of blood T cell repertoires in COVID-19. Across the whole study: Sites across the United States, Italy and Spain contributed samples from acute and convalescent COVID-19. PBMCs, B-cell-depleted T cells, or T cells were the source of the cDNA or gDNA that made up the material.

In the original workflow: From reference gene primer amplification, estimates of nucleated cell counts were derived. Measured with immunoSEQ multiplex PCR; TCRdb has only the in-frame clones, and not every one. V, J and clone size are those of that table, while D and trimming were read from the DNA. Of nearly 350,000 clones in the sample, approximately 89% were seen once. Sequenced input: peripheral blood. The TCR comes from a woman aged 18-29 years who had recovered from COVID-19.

The CDR3 loop reads CSARDSSTEAFF. The CDR3 bases are TGCAGCGCCCGGGACAGCTCCACTGAAGCTTTCTTT. J is TRBJ1-1 and V is TRBV29-1; 7 bases line up with TRBD1. The V and J ends lost 7 bases and 4 bases, in that order; junction bases with no gene match: 6. The CDR3 totals 12 residues. Germline V gene lookup returns CDR1 SQVTM and CDR2 ANQGSEA. The whole variable domain, remainder taken from reference TRBV29-1 and TRBJ1-1, is SAVISQKPSRDICQRGTSLTIQCQVDSQVTMMFWYRQQPGQSLTLIATANQGSEATYESGFVIDKFPISRPNLTFSTLTVSNMSPEDSSIYLCSARDSSTEAFFGQGTRLTVV.